This T cell receptor (beta chain) appears in the sequencing data of a study of cytomegalovirus exposure and HLA in healthy donors. Germline V gene sequence: CDR1 LNHDA, CDR2 SQIVND (reference sequence). The CDR3 length is 17 residues. Unmatched junction bases numbered 13, after V lost 4 bases and J lost 7 bases. The study ran its PCR with 60 Vbeta and 13 Jbeta primers. Some clones are missing from TCRdb's copy, which holds only in-frame ones; the method was immunoSEQ multiplex PCR. This table has about 100,000 clones, roughly 83% appearing once. Notes on the study in general: Specificity of three CMV-associated chains for CMV antigens was verified in vitro.

Remarks on this clone: Antigen unknown.

The origin of this receptor is a female donor in good health and CMV-seropositive. The sequencing sample was made of PBMCs. The chain has TRBV19 and TRBJ1-5, with TRBD1 identical over 10 bases. The CDR3 protein is CASSTRAGTGEKQPQHF. For the CDR3, the DNA is TGTGCCAGTAGTACCCGAGCTGGGACAGGGGAAAAACAGCCCCAGCATTTT.